These T cell receptor delta chains were read from a single sample in a study of gamma-delta T cells after stem cell transplantation. With CATT, TCRdb re-called clones from the RT-PCR reads. The data contain some 10,000 delta-chain clones, about 1.2% of them singletons. Sample: gamma-delta T cells. All receptors derive from a human donor. It is not recorded whose cells these are; they may come from a transplant donor. CDR3s include the opening cysteine and the closing phenylalanine or tryptophan. Some rows mark clone size as missing; the rest say once, few, many or name a class of expanded clone.

V	J	size	CDR3
TRDV2	TRDJ1	medium-sized	CACDSLLGDTTDKLIF
TRDV2	TRDJ1	many	CACDPVLGDTSTDKLIF
TRDV2	TRDJ1	medium-sized	CACDTLEGGVTDKLIF
TRDV2	TRDJ1	medium-sized	CACDTLGDTRSDKLIF
TRDV2	TRDJ1	.	CACDAVQTGGSRYTDKLIF
TRDV2	TRDJ3	many	CACDTMGDGSSWDTRQMFF
TRDV2	TRDJ2	many	CACDTVGDSLTAQLFF
TRDV2	TRDJ1	medium-sized	CACDTAWGATSSYKLIF
TRDV2	TRDJ3	.	CACDTVSTGGYPSYWDTRQMFF
TRDV2	TRDJ1	many	CACDTWGIPTDKLIF
TRDV2	TRDJ1	large	CACDSLLGDTKSLTDKLIF
TRDV2	TRDJ1	many	CACDTVGDAGKLIF
TRDV2	TRDJ1	medium-sized	CACDTVEAGGYEGTDKLIF
TRDV2	TRDJ1	many	CACDTVMLGDNGSDKLIF
TRDV2	TRDJ1	many	CACDRLIGGPTDTIRHKLIF
TRDV2	TRDJ1	few	CACDFLGDTGHVDKLIF
TRDV2	TRDJ1	medium-sized	CACDTLPSYDRTGGPEGPDKLIF
TRDV2	TRDJ1	.	CACDTISPRQRTGGRYTDKLIF
TRDV2	TRDJ3	many	CACDTGGSRSWDTRQMFF
TRDV2	TRDJ1	few	CACDTGGLLGDLSNTDKLIF
TRDV2	TRDJ1	medium-sized	CACDGLGTDKLIF
TRDV2	TRDJ1	few	CACSQLGAYTDRLIF
TRDV2	TRDJ1	medium-sized	CACDRIDGDPDKLIF
TRDV2	TRDJ1	many	CACESLGDTVGKLIF
TRDV2	TRDJ1	few	CACDPVLGDTSTDKLIF
TRDV2	TRDJ1	many	CACDPLSTGDKLIF
TRDV2	TRDJ1	medium-sized	CACDALGDYTDKLIF
TRDV2	TRDJ3	many	CACDTLGDWDTRQMFF
TRDV2	TRDJ1	large	CACDTVGAHSTDKLIF
TRDV2	TRDJ1	.	CACDRLLGDTYTDKLIF
TRDV2	TRDJ1	few	CACDPLGDRAYTDKLIF
TRDV2	TRDJ1	medium-sized	CACDIVGDTRKLIF
TRDV2	TRDJ1	.	CACDTVASGGYARVTDKLIF
TRDV2	TRDJ1	few	CACDGVLGDTARTDKLIF
TRDV2	TRDJ1	medium-sized	CACDTVSPTMSGGDNQYTDKLIF
TRDV2	TRDJ1	medium-sized	CACDKVKVGLGLYTDKLIF
TRDV2	TRDJ3	many	CACDGAGGESSWDTRQMFF
TRDV2	TRDJ1	.	CACDLLGDTTDKLIF
TRDV2	TRDJ1	.	CACDTVLGDTGTDKLIF
TRDV2	TRDJ1	large	CACDMLPNSPNTDKLIF
TRDV2	TRDJ1	medium-sized	CACDTLDGGSPDKLIF
TRDV2	TRDJ1	few	CACDPLLGDTRDSSGMYTDKLIF
TRDV2	TRDJ2	.	CACDELGDTGTAQLFF
TRDV2	TRDJ1	.	CACEALGADTDKLIF
TRDV2	TRDJ1	.	CACNTVGSRYEAGGRYTDKLIF
TRDV2	TRDJ1	many	CACDGLLGAYTDKLIF